Presented here are 21 T cell receptor beta chains from one specimen sequenced in a study of shared clonotypes between healthy human individuals. Clones were read by immunoSEQ multiplex PCR, and TCRdb kept only the in-frame ones, dropping some. The data show about 2.4 million clones, approximately 93% seen once. The specimen was naive CD4+ T cells from PBMCs. Noted subset: CD45RA+ positively selected. These receptors all come from a man aged 18 to 30 in good health. Some clones in this sample may be carry-over from other donors' samples.

On this clone: One end of the junction varies from germline; a read error may be responsible. The chain employs TRBV28 and TRBJ2-7, with 11 nucleotides matching TRBD1. Germline CDR1 and CDR2: MDHEN and SYDVKM. The CDR3 has 14 amino acids. CDR3: CASTLGQGAYEQYF. CDR3 bases: TGTGCCAGCACTTTAGGACAGGGGGCTTACGAGCAGTACTTC.

The rearrangement joins TRBV11-3 to TRBJ2-7, with D hard to call. The CDR3 length is 13 residues. CDR1 and CDR2 (germline): SGHNT, YENEEA. V lost 0 bases to trimming and J lost 3 bases, with 6 bases between them. The CDR3 loop reads CASSLDFGYEQYF. The CDR3 bases are TGTGCCAGCAGCTTAGATTTCGGCTACGAGCAGTACTTC. The full variable domain, in which reference TRBV11-3 and TRBJ2-7 provide the parts outside the CDR3, is EAGVVQSPRYKIIEKKQPVAFWCNPISGHNTLYWYLQNLGQGPELLIRYENEEAVDDSQLPKDRFSAERLKGVDSTLKIQPAELGDSAVYLCASSLDFGYEQYFGPGTRLTVT.

The chain couples TRBV6-5 to TRBJ1-1, with D uncertain. This CDR3 comprises 14 residues. Between the trimmed V and J ends, which lost 0 bases and 6 bases, there was a span of 11 bases. The germline V gene encodes CDR1 MNHEY and CDR2 SVGAGI. CDR3: CASSYSHKGPEAFF. CDR3 in DNA: TGTGCCAGCAGTTACTCTCACAAAGGGCCTGAAGCTTTCTTT.

The gene calls are TRBV9 and TRBJ1-3; D remains ambiguous. V lost 0 bases and J 3 bases, leaving 10 bases between the germline ends. CDR1 and CDR2 (germline): SGDLS, YYNGEE. This CDR3 is built from 15 residues. Here the CDR3 DNA reads TGTGCCAGCAGCGTAGGAATAGGGTTTGGAAACACCATATATTTT. This codes for CASSVGIGFGNTIYF.

V gene TRBV2 combines with J gene TRBJ1-5, with D maybe TRBD1 (6 bases). Per the germline V gene, CDR1 is SNHLY and CDR2 is FYNNEI. The CDR3 totals 14 residues. V lost 6 bases, J lost 4 bases, and 13 bases lay in between. The CDR3 DNA sequence: TGTGCCAGCAGCCTGGACAGAAATAATCAGCCCCAGCATTTT. As protein: CASSLDRNNQPQHF.

The J gene is TRBJ1-3, the V gene TRBV6-5, with D possibly matching TRBD1 (6 bases). In germline, CDR1 is MNHEY, CDR2 SVGAGI. With 5 bases removed from V and 2 bases from J, the gap between germline ends came to 7 bases. The CDR3 extends over 13 amino acids. The CDR3 coding sequence is TGTGCCAGCAGTGCAGGGGCTGGAAACACCATATATTTT. It yields the protein CASSAGAGNTIYF.

This chain links TRBV10-1 with TRBJ2-7; D is perhaps TRBD1 (5 bases). This CDR3 contains 13 residues. V lost 4 bases and J 6 bases, leaving 13 bases between the germline ends. Germline assignment: CDR1 WNHNN and CDR2 SYGVQD (reference sequence). CDR3 residues: CASSVTVTGEQYF. Written as DNA, the CDR3 is TGCGCCAGCAGTGTGACAGTTACCGGCGAGCAGTACTTC.

CDR3 loop: CASSLQGTDGREQYF. CDR3 coding DNA: TGCGCCAGCAGCCTGCAAGGGACAGACGGTCGCGAGCAGTACTTC. The chain carries TRBV5-1 and TRBJ2-7; 7 bases line up with TRBD1. After removal of 4 bases from V and 6 bases from J, the junction contained 13 bases not matched to a gene. Germline V CDR1 and CDR2: SGHRS, YFSETQ. The CDR3 is 15 residues long.

This chain joins TRBV6-1 and TRBJ2-2; D unclear. The CDR3 length is 14 residues. The germline CDR1 and CDR2 sequences are MNHNS and SASEGT. The V end lost 1 base, the J end lost 3 bases, and 6 bases lay between the germline ends. CDR3 coding DNA: TGTGCCAGCAGTGAAGGCTTGCACACCGGGGAGCTGTTTTTT. Its protein is CASSEGLHTGELFF.

The rearrangement uses TRBV12-5 and TRBJ1-4; TRBD1 might be the D (5 bases). The CDR3 runs 12 residues. In germline, CDR1 is LGHNT, CDR2 FRNRAP. V lost 4 bases, J lost 10 bases, and 10 bases lay in between. Written as DNA, the CDR3 is TGTGCTAGTGGTTCCCCCGGGGGAAAACTGTTTTTT. It is translated as CASGSPGGKLFF.

This clone is a singleton in its sample. The chain has TRBV23-1 and TRBJ2-5; 12 bases agree with TRBD1. TRBV23-1 is treated as an ORF (open reading frame) with a function not yet certain. Unmatched junction bases numbered 2, after V lost 2 bases and J lost 4 bases. This CDR3 comprises 15 residues. The CDR3 here is CASSQGTGGLETQYF. CDR3 in DNA: TGCGCCAGCAGTCAAGGGACAGGGGGCTTAGAGACCCAGTACTTC.

This chain uses TRBV4-1 with TRBJ2-1; possibly TRBD1 or TRBD2 for D (5 bases each). V was pared by 4 bases and J by 2 bases, with 12 bases between. The CDR3 length is 15 residues. Germline V CDR1 and CDR2: MGHRA, YSYEKL. CDR3 in DNA: TGCGCCAGCAGCCCACTAGGGGTCCCCTACAATGAGCAGTTCTTC. This gives the protein CASSPLGVPYNEQFF.

The chain combines TRBV6-1 with TRBJ1-5; D is uncertain. Trimming removed 6 bases from V and 2 bases from J, with 8 bases in between. The CDR3 consists of 13 residues. From germline, CDR1 is MNHNS and CDR2 SASEGT. Written as DNA, the CDR3 is TGTGCCAGCAGCCCCCGAGGCAATCAGCCCCAGCATTTT. Protein sequence: CASSPRGNQPQHF.

The chain recombines TRBV6-1 with TRBJ2-1, with a weak D call TRBD1 (8 bases). The CDR3 consists of 13 residues. Germline CDR1 and CDR2: MNHNS and SASEGT. The V and J ends lost 6 bases and 6 bases respectively, with 12 bases between them. This CDR3 is CASRTGGANEQFF. The CDR3 bases are TGTGCCAGCAGAACAGGGGGGGCCAATGAGCAGTTCTTC.

This clone was observed once. The J gene is TRBJ1-3, the V gene TRBV11-2; 9 bases map to TRBD1. The CDR3 extends over 16 amino acids. J lost 1 base, V lost 4 bases, and 5 bases had no gene match. Germline loops: CDR1 SGHAT, CDR2 FQNNGV. CDR3 protein: CASSSGTGRSGNTIYF. The DNA for the CDR3 is TGTGCCAGCAGCTCCGGGACAGGGAGATCTGGAAACACCATATATTTT.

The gene calls are TRBV9 and TRBJ1-3; 8 nucleotides match TRBD1. The J segment lost 4 bases and the V segment lost 1 base, leaving 4 bases of the junction unmatched. The CDR3 loop spans 15 amino acids. CDR1 is SGDLS, CDR2 YYNGEE, per germline. CDR3 coding DNA: TGTGCCAGCAGCGTACGTACAGGGGGAGGAAACACCATATATTTT. Translated: CASSVRTGGGNTIYF. The variable domain in full, with the rest retrieved from reference TRBV9 and TRBJ1-3, is DSGVTQTPKHLITATGQRVTLRCSPRSGDLSVYWYQQSLDQGLQFLIQYYNGEERAKGNILERFSAQQFPDLHSELNLSSLELGDSALYFCASSVRTGGGNTIYFGEGSWLTVV.

As for this clone: Other nucleotide sequences in the sample specify the same CDR3. The gene calls are TRBV9 and TRBJ2-5; D remains ambiguous. Germline V gene data show CDR1 as SGDLS and CDR2 as YYNGEE. The CDR3 sequence is 13 residues long. Trimming took 2 bases from V and 1 from J, leaving 6 bases between them. CDR3 loop: CASSVGLQETQYF. Here the CDR3 DNA reads TGTGCCAGCAGCGTCGGCCTCCAAGAGACCCAGTACTTC. The whole variable domain, filled in from reference TRBV9 and TRBJ2-5, reads DSGVTQTPKHLITATGQRVTLRCSPRSGDLSVYWYQQSLDQGLQFLIQYYNGEERAKGNILERFSAQQFPDLHSELNLSSLELGDSALYFCASSVGLQETQYFGPGTRLLVL.

A single count supports this clone. This chain uses TRBV30 with TRBJ2-4; D is perhaps TRBD1 (6 bases). The germline CDR1 and CDR2 sequences are GTSNPN and SVGIG (reference sequence). The V end lost 5 bases, the J end lost 1 base, and 12 bases lay between the germline ends. The CDR3 length is 14 residues. In DNA form, the CDR3 reads TGTGCCTGGGGGGTCCAGGGGGCCAAAAACATTCAGTACTTC. This translates into CAWGVQGAKNIQYF.

The rearrangement links TRBV11-2 to TRBJ2-7; no reliable D call. The CDR3 length is 12 residues. Germline CDR1 and CDR2: SGHAT and FQNNGV. Deletions cut 1 base from V and 6 bases from J, with 7 bases between. The CDR3 sequence: CASSLVHSEQYF. DNA for the CDR3: TGTGCCAGCAGCTTAGTTCATTCCGAGCAGTACTTC.

This chain connects TRBV15 to TRBJ2-5; 7 bases align to TRBD1. CDR1 and CDR2 (germline): LNHNV, YYDKDF (reference sequence). This CDR3 region has 15 residues. Trimming removed 1 base from V and 5 bases from J; junction bases left unmatched: 7. The CDR3 DNA reads TGTGCCACCAGCAGAGGGGACAGTGGAGCGGAGACCCAGTACTTC. Encoded protein: CATSRGDSGAETQYF.

This rearrangement joins TRBV10-3 to TRBJ2-7; TRBD1 is a possible D gene (6 bases). The CDR3 spans 15 residues. Germline loops: CDR1 ENHRY, CDR2 SYGVKD. The V end lost 0 bases, the J end lost 0 bases, and 9 bases lay between the germline ends. In DNA form, the CDR3 reads TGTGCCATCAGTGAGTCCCCAGGGGTCTCCTACGAGCAGTACTTC. It is translated as CAISESPGVSYEQYF.